This T cell receptor (beta chain) is drawn from a study of metastatic and nonmetastatic thyroid tumors. Via MiXCR, TCRdb re-called the PCR reads. The data hold fewer than 100,000 clones, with about 16% observed a single time. This clone was picked up many times. Thyroid surgery took place with no prior treatment in any patient. Germline CDR1 SEHNR, CDR2 FQNEAQ (reference sequence). The CDR3 consists of 14 residues. The V gene end was trimmed by 4 bases and the J gene end by 7 bases; junction bases not matched to a gene: 3. Sequenced material: blood. The chain joins TRBV7-9 to TRBJ1-4; the match to TRBD1 covers 10 bases. The TCR sequence derives from a female donor with papillary thyroid cancer or a benign thyroid nodule (not recorded which). Some clones in this sample may be carry-over from other donors' samples. CDR3 in amino acids: CASSSRTGGEKLFF. In nucleotides, the CDR3 is TGTGCCAGCAGCTCACGGACAGGGGGTGAAAAACTGTTTTTT. The whole variable domain, filled in from reference TRBV7-9 and TRBJ1-4, reads DTGVSQNPRHKITKRGQNVTFRCDPISEHNRLYWYRQTLGQGPEFLTYFQNEAQLEKSRLLSDRFSAERPKGSFSTLEIQRTEQGDSAMYLCASSSRTGGEKLFFGSGTQLSVL.